The present TCR beta chain was sequenced within a study of beta chain features in type 1 diabetes. In the study overall: All of the samples together had around 110,000,000 sorted cells examined. Notes on the study in general: People with Type 1 diabetes carried modestly yet significantly shorter TCRB CDR3s in all four CD4+ subsets. Comparison showed that naive, central memory and Treg TCRB repertoires appeared more similar among patients than among healthy donors. In type 1 diabetes patients, VDJ junctions had fewer insertions; deletions at these junctions were more frequent.

Blood was drawn once from each donor into heparinised tubes. The draws averaged about 0.12 L. The CDR3 extends over 13 amino acids. V was shortened by 2 bases and J by 6 bases, with 10 bases between the two germline ends. CDR1 KGHSH and CDR2 LQKENI come from the germline V gene. Since all of the isolated RNA was reverse transcribed, expressed TCRB transcripts were what got sequenced. TCRdb's copy holds only in-frame clones and misses some; the assay was immunoSEQ multiplex PCR. The table lists some 640,000 clones, roughly an eighth of them singletons. This clone turned up a few times. Its cognate antigen is unknown.

The chain carries TRBV18 and TRBJ1-2; D may be TRBD1 (6 bases). The TCR sequence derives from a man aged 18 to 29 with type 1 diabetes. The sequencing input was naive CD4+ T cells from blood. The CDR3 nucleotides are TGTGCCAGCTCACCATCAGGGGAGCATGGCTACACCTTC. Amino acid sequence: CASSPSGEHGYTF.